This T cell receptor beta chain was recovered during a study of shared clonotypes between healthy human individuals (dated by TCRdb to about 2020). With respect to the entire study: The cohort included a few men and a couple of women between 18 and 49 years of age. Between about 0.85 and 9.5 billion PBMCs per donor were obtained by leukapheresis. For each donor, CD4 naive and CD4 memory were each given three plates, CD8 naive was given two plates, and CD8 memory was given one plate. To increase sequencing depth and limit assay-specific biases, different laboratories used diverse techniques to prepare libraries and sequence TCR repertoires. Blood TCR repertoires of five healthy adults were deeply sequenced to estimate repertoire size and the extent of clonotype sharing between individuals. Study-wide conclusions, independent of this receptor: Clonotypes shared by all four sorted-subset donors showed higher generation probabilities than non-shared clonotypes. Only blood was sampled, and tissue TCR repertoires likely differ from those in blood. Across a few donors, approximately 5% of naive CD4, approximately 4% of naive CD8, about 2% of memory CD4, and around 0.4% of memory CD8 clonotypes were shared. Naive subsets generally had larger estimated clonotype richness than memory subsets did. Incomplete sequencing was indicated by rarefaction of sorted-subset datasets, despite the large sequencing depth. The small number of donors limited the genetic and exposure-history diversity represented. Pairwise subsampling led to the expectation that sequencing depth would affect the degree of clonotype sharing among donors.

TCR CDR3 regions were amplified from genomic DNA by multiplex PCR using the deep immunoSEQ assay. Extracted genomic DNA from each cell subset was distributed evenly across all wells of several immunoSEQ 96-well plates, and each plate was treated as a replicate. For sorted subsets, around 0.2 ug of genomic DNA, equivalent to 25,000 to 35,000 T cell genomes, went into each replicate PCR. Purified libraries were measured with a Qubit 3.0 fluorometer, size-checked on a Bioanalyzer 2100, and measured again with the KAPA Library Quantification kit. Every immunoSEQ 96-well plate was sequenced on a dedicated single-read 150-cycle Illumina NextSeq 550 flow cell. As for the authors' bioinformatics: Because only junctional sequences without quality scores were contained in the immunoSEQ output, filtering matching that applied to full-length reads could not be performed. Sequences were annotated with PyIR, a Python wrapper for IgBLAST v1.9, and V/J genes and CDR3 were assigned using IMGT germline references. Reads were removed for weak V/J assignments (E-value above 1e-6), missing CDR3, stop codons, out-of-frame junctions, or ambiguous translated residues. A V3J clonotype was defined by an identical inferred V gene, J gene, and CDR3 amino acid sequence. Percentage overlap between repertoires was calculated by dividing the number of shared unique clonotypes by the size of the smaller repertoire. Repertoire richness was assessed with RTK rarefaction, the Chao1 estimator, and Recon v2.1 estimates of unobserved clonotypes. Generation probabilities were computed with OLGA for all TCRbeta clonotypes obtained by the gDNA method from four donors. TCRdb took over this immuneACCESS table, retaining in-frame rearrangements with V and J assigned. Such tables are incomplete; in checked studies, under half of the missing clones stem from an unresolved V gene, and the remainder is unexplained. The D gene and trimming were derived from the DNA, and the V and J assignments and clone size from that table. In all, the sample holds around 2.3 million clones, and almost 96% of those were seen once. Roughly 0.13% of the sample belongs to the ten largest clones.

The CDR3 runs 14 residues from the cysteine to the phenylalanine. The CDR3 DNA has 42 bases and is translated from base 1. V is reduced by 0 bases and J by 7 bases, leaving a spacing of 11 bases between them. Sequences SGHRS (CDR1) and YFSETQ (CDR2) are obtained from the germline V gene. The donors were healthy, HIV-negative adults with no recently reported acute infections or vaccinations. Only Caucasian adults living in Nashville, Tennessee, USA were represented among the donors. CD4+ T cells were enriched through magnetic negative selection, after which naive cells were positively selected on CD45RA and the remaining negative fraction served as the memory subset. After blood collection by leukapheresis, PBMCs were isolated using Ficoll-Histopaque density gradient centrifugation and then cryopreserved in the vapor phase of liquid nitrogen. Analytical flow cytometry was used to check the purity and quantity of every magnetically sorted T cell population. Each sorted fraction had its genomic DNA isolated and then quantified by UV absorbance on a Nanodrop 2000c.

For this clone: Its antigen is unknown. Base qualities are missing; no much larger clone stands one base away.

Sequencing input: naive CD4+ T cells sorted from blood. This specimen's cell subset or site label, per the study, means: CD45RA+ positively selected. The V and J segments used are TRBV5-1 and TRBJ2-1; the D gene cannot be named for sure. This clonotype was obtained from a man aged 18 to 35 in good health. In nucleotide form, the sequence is TGCGCCAGCAGCTTGGATGTGGGTTCGAATGAGCAGTTCTTC. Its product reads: CASSLDVGSNEQFF.